The T cell receptor beta chain described here comes from a study of blood T cell repertoires in COVID-19. TCRdb's copy holds only in-frame clones and misses some; the assay was immunoSEQ multiplex PCR. The table has almost 250,000 clones, around 88% seen once. This CDR3 is built from 13 residues. Trimming pared 4 bases from V and 4 bases from J, leaving 9 bases between. The germline V gene has CDR1 MNHEY and CDR2 SVGEGT. This TCR came from a woman aged 25 to 39 who had recovered from COVID-19. V and J are TRBV6-2 or TRBV6-3 and TRBJ2-3; D perhaps matches TRBD2 (7 bases). The specimen was PBMCs or T cells enriched from blood (not recorded which). CDR3 protein: CASSWRGPDTQYF. CDR3 DNA: TGTGCCAGCAGTTGGCGGGGGCCAGATACGCAGTATTTT.